A single sample is the source of the 15 T cell receptor beta chains below, sequenced in a study of blood T cells in healthy people across ages. The second PCR ran 7 to 11 cycles with a sample-barcoded 5' primer and J-beta primers. TCRdb called the 5' RACE reads again in MiXCR, with one record for every CDR3 protein. Of 1.5 million to 2 million distinct CDR3 sequences in the sample, less than 50% were seen once. Sequences were obtained from blood. The receptors stem from a woman between 40 and 50 years old in good health.

The rearrangement uses TRBV12-3 or TRBV12-4 and TRBJ1-2; no definite D call. The CDR3 extends over 13 amino acids. Trimming took off 5 bases at V and 0 bases at J, with 7 bases between the two ends. CDR3 residues: CASSGRANYGYTF. The DNA of the CDR3 is TGTGCCAGCAGTGGTAGAGCTAACTATGGCTACACCTTC.

V gene TRBV5-1 combines with J gene TRBJ2-1, with 9 nucleotides matching TRBD2. This CDR3 has 15 amino acids. CDR1 and CDR2 from the germline V gene are SGHRS and YFSETQ. V shed 3 bases and J 8 bases; nucleotides not matched to a gene: 9. CDR3 DNA: TGCGCCAGCAGCTCGGGGTTAGCGGGGGATTATGAGCAGTTCTTC. Translated: CASSSGLAGDYEQFF.

This chain uses TRBV5-5 with TRBJ2-5; a weak D match, TRBD2 (5 bases). The assigned J gene may be wrong: the sequence end matches TRBJ2-7 better. The CDR3 is made up of 12 amino acids. Germline V lookup: CDR1 SGHKS, CDR2 YYEKEE (reference sequence). In DNA, the CDR3 is TGTGCCAGCAGGCCTCCGGCGGGCGAGCAGTACTTC. It encodes CASRPPAGEQYF.

The chain employs TRBV7-9 and TRBJ1-2, with D hard to call. The CDR3 is 15 amino acids. The V gene's germline CDR1 is SEHNR and CDR2 FQNEAQ (reference sequence). Trimming cost V 1 base and J 4 bases, with 13 bases left between them. DNA of the CDR3: TGTGCCAGCAGCTTAGTGGCACAAACGGTCTATGGCTACACCTTC. Residues: CASSLVAQTVYGYTF.

The J gene is TRBJ2-1, the V gene TRBV24-1; no clear D gene. Trimming stripped 4 bases from V and 3 bases from J, with 9 bases between. CDR3 length: 14 amino acids. CDR1 is KGHDR, CDR2 SFDVKD, per germline. The CDR3 region has the DNA TGTGCCACCAGTGACTCGCCGGGCTACAATGAGCAGTTCTTC. This sequence encodes CATSDSPGYNEQFF.

V usage is TRBV6-2 or TRBV6-3 and J usage is TRBJ1-2; D remains ambiguous. Trimming removed 8 bases at V and 5 bases at J, with 24 bases between. The CDR3 has 16 residues. In germline, CDR1 is MNHEY, CDR2 SVGEGT. The CDR3 loop is CASHKGGAGAIYGYTF. CDR3 DNA: TGTGCCAGCCATAAAGGCGGCGCGGGTGCGATATATGGCTACACCTTC.

The table lists this clonotype with a few counts. The CDR3 loop reads CSAPSGGSNEQFF. CDR3 bases: TGCAGTGCCCCCTCAGGGGGCTCCAATGAGCAGTTCTTC. The chain recombines TRBV20-1 with TRBJ2-1; 8 bases match TRBD1. The V segment lost 6 bases and the J segment 6 bases; nucleotides outside the gene matches: 7. Looked up from germline, CDR1 is DFQATT and CDR2 is SNEGSKA (reference sequence). The CDR3 totals 13 residues.

This clonotype was detected a few times. The gene calls are TRBV25-1 and TRBJ2-3, with no clear D. V dropped 6 bases and J dropped 7 bases, with 11 bases sitting between them. From germline, CDR1 is MGHDK and CDR2 SYGVNS. The CDR3 has 12 residues. In DNA form, the CDR3 reads TGTGCCAGCAGGGACCTGGGTAATACGCAGTATTTT. Translated: CASRDLGNTQYF.

The chain employs TRBV20-1 and TRBJ1-2, with 9 bases identical to TRBD1. The V gene's germline CDR1 is DFQATT and CDR2 SNEGSKA (reference sequence). The V and J ends lost 3 bases and 8 bases, in that order; junction bases with no gene match: 7. This CDR3 has 13 amino acids. As DNA, the CDR3 is TGCAGTGCTAGCGAAGGACAGGGGTGGGGCTACACCTTC. It encodes CSASEGQGWGYTF.

This clonotype has just a few counts. The chain recombines TRBV4-2 with TRBJ2-5; 12 nucleotides line up with TRBD2. The CDR3 is 20 amino acids. The germline gives CDR1 LGHNA, CDR2 YNFKEQ. V shed 0 bases and J 2 bases; nucleotides not matched to a gene: 13. The chain's CDR3 is CASSQEWASGGAVRQETQYF. As DNA, the CDR3 is TGTGCCAGCAGCCAAGAATGGGCTAGCGGGGGGGCCGTACGGCAAGAGACCCAGTACTTC.

This sequence joins TRBV20-1 and TRBJ2-3; 8 nucleotides agree with TRBD2. The CDR3 spans 14 residues. Looked up from germline, CDR1 is DFQATT and CDR2 is SNEGSKA (reference sequence). Germline trimming cut 3 bases from V and 4 bases from J; bases unmatched to any gene: 6. The CDR3: CSASGGALADTQYF. The CDR3 nucleotides read TGCAGTGCTAGCGGGGGGGCCCTAGCAGATACGCAGTATTTT.

This clonotype was found once. A junction boundary mismatches the germline segment, possibly from a read error. Here the CDR3 reads CASSEYSKVTDAQYF. As DNA, the CDR3 is TGTGCCAGCAGTGAGTACAGCAAGGTGACAGATGCGCAGTATTTT. The rearrangement joins TRBV25-1 to TRBJ2-3; TRBD1 might be the D (5 bases). Germline CDR1 is MGHDK and CDR2 is SYGVNS. CDR3 length: 15 residues.

The chain recombines TRBV12-3 or TRBV12-4 with TRBJ2-1, with a tentative D call TRBD1 (6 bases). TRBJ2-7 explains the end of the DNA better; the J call may be wrong. CDR3 size: 15 residues. The CDR3 DNA reads TGTGCCAGCCGATCACAGGGTCTCATCAACAATGAGCAGTACTTC. Translating gives CASRSQGLINNEQYF.

The V and J genes are TRBV5-1 and TRBJ2-7; D is ambiguous. The germline CDR1 and CDR2 sequences are SGHRS and YFSETQ. Trimming shortened V by 3 bases and J by 3 bases, and 10 bases separated the two germline ends. The CDR3 covers 13 residues. The DNA for the CDR3 is TGCGCCAGCAGCTCCGGACCGGACTACGAGCAGTACTTC. Protein: CASSSGPDYEQYF.

The rearrangement links TRBV20-1 to TRBJ2-7; no clear D gene. The V gene's germline CDR1 is DFQATT and CDR2 SNEGSKA (reference sequence). This CDR3 comprises 12 residues. V was cut by 5 bases and J by 3 bases, with 11 bases left in between. CDR3 DNA: TGCAGTGCTCCTCTCTGGAACTACGAGCAGTACTTC. Its protein product is CSAPLWNYEQYF.